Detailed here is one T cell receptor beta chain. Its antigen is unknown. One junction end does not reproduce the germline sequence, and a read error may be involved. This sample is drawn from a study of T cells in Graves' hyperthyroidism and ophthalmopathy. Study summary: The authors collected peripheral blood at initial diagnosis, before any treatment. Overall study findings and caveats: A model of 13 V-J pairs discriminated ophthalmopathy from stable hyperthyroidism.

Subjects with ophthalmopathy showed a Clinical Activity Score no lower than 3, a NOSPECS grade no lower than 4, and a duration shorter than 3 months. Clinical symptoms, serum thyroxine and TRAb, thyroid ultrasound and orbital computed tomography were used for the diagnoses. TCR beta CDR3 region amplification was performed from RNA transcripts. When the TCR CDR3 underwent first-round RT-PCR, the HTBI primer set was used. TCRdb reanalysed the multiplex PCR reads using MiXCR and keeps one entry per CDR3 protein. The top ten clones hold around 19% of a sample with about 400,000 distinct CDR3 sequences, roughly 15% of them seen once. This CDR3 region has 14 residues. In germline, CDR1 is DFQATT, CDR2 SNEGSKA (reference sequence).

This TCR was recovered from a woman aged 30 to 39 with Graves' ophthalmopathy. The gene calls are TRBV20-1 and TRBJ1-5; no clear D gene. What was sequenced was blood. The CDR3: CSAPTSEGNQPRHF. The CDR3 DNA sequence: TGCAGTGCCCCCACTTCCGAAGGCAATCAGCCCCGGCATTTT.